The text below deals with one T cell receptor (beta chain). Its antigen is not known. This specimen belongs to a study of graft-versus-host responses after intestinal transplantation. The repertoire was sequenced with immunoSEQ multiplex PCR; TCRdb's copy has only in-frame clones and lacks some. Of some 87,000 clones in the sample, more than 90% were seen once. The V gene end was trimmed by 0 bases and the J gene end by 2 bases; junction bases not matched to a gene: 3. Germline V gene sequence: CDR1 SGHNT, CDR2 YENEEA. The CDR3 has 15 residues. This sequence was found in a human donor who received an intestinal transplant. The sequencing here drew on unstimulated CD4+ T cells sorted from spleen or lymph node cells, taken before intestinal transplant. The chain is built from TRBV11-3 and TRBJ2-5; 7 bases are shared with TRBD1. As DNA, the CDR3 is TGTGCCAGCAGCTTAGACGGGACAGCTCAAGAGACCCAGTACTTC. It codes for CASSLDGTAQETQYF. Combining the CDR3 with reference TRBV11-3 and TRBJ2-5 gives the whole variable domain EAGVVQSPRYKIIEKKQPVAFWCNPISGHNTLYWYLQNLGQGPELLIRYENEEAVDDSQLPKDRFSAERLKGVDSTLKIQPAELGDSAVYLCASSLDGTAQETQYFGPGTRLLVL.